These 17 T cell receptor beta chains came from one sample sequenced in a study of blood T cell repertoires in COVID-19. The assay was immunoSEQ multiplex PCR, and TCRdb's table has in-frame clones only and misses some. The sample yields around 100,000 clones, about 90% seen once. The sample taken for sequencing was peripheral blood. The source is a woman aged 25 to 39 with acute or convalescent COVID-19.

This chain uses TRBV10-3 with TRBJ2-3; 7 nucleotides match TRBD1. This CDR3 contains 17 residues. V lost 10 bases and J lost 0; bases outside the gene matches: 16. CDR1 and CDR2 from the germline V gene are ENHRY and SYGVKD. CDR3 protein: CASSDPRTGSSTDTQYF. CDR3 nucleotides: TGTGCCAGCTCAGACCCACGGACAGGTTCTAGCACAGATACGCAGTATTTT.

The rearrangement uses TRBV7-9 and TRBJ1-1; tentatively, D is TRBD1 (6 bases). CDR3 length: 13 amino acids. Germline CDR1 and CDR2: SEHNR and FQNEAQ (reference sequence). Trimming took 1 base from V and 4 from J, leaving 7 bases between them. CDR3 coding DNA: TGTGCCAGCAGCTTAGGGGGGCTCACTGAAGCTTTCTTT. Amino acids: CASSLGGLTEAFF. The full variable domain, rest sourced from reference TRBV7-9 and TRBJ1-1, is DTGVSQNPRHKITKRGQNVTFRCDPISEHNRLYWYRQTLGQGPEFLTYFQNEAQLEKSRLLSDRFSAERPKGSFSTLEIQRTEQGDSAMYLCASSLGGLTEAFFGQGTRLTVV.

The chain uses TRBV7-2 and TRBJ1-1; 11 bases are a match to TRBD1. The V and J ends lost 3 bases and 6 bases, in that order; junction bases with no gene match: 3. This CDR3 region has 14 residues. Germline V CDR1 and CDR2: SGHTA, FQGNSA. As DNA, the CDR3 is TGTGCCAGCAGCTTCCGGACAGGGGGCGCTGAAGCTTTCTTT. Amino acids: CASSFRTGGAEAFF.

The chain recombines TRBV28 with TRBJ1-6; D is unclear. The CDR3 length is 17 residues. CDR1 and CDR2 from the germline V gene are MDHEN and SYDVKM. Trimming removed 5 bases from V and 0 bases from J, with 14 bases in between. The CDR3 DNA reads TGTGCCAGCAGTGAACTAGGATATAGCTCCTATAATTCACCCCTCCACTTT. It codes for CASSELGYSSYNSPLHF.

This chain connects TRBV4-1 to TRBJ2-3; a weak D match, TRBD1 (6 bases). The germline V gene has CDR1 MGHRA and CDR2 YSYEKL. This CDR3 contains 15 residues. V was clipped by 8 bases and J by 4 bases, with 19 bases between them. The CDR3 here is CASGSGTQRADTQYF. CDR3 in DNA: TGCGCCAGCGGATCCGGGACACAAAGGGCAGATACGCAGTATTTT.

The rearrangement uses TRBV4-1 and TRBJ1-4; no definite D call. Germline V gene lookup returns CDR1 MGHRA and CDR2 YSYEKL. The CDR3 extends over 15 amino acids. The V end was cut by 2 bases, the J end by 5 bases, with 12 bases between. CDR3 sequence reads: CASSQHERENEKLFF. CDR3 coding DNA: TGCGCCAGCAGCCAACACGAGAGGGAGAATGAAAAACTGTTTTTT.

CDR3 DNA sequence: TGTGCCAGCAGCCCTCAGGGGCCGGGGAATCAGCCCCAGCATTTT. This gives the protein CASSPQGPGNQPQHF. The J gene is TRBJ1-5, the V gene TRBV4-2; tentative D call: TRBD1 (6 bases). The CDR3 is made up of 15 amino acids. The V end lost 4 bases, the J end lost 4 bases, and 14 bases lay between the germline ends. Germline V gives CDR1 LGHNA, CDR2 YNFKEQ.

The chain carries TRBV3-1 (or the pseudogene TRBV3-2) and TRBJ2-3; TRBD2 aligns across 7 bases. This CDR3 is built from 14 residues. Germline lookup yields CDR1 LGHDT and CDR2 YNNKEL (reference sequence). V lost 3 bases and J lost 1; bases outside the gene matches: 1. DNA for the CDR3: TGTGCCAGCAGCCACCTAGCGGGCACAGATACGCAGTATTTT. The encoded protein is CASSHLAGTDTQYF.

The rearrangement uses TRBV4-1 and TRBJ1-1; D is undetermined. Trimming left V 7 bases short and J 11 bases short, with 32 bases between. The CDR3 length is 17 residues. In germline, CDR1 is MGHRA, CDR2 YSYEKL. CDR3 amino acids: CASKLGIGGKGPHIAFF. The CDR3 region has the DNA TGCGCCAGCAAGCTCGGGATTGGAGGGAAAGGCCCTCACATTGCTTTCTTT.

The chain employs TRBV18 and TRBJ2-3; possible D gene TRBD1, 5 bases. The CDR3 has 15 residues. Trimming shortened V by 2 bases and J by 0 bases, and 9 bases separated the two germline ends. From germline, CDR1 is KGHSH and CDR2 LQKENI. The CDR3 here is CASSPIRASTDTQYF. The CDR3 DNA sequence: TGTGCCAGCTCACCAATCAGGGCTAGCACAGATACGCAGTATTTT.

V is TRBV2 and J is TRBJ2-7, with 7 bases matching TRBD1. Germline V gene lookup returns CDR1 SNHLY and CDR2 FYNNEI. The J segment lost 0 bases and the V segment lost 8 bases, leaving 1 base of the junction unmatched. CDR3 size: 12 residues. The CDR3: CASGTVSYEQYF. CDR3 DNA: TGTGCCAGCGGGACAGTCTCCTACGAGCAGTACTTC.

V usage is TRBV12-3 or TRBV12-4 and J usage is TRBJ1-2; 7 nucleotides match TRBD1. With 2 bases clipped from V and 8 bases from J, the junction kept 2 bases outside the gene matches. This CDR3 spans 12 amino acids. DNA of the CDR3: TGTGCCAGCAGTTTACAGGGGGAGGGCTACACCTTC. This codes for CASSLQGEGYTF.

The chain is built from TRBV6-1 and TRBJ1-4; D not resolved. The germline V gene has CDR1 MNHNS and CDR2 SASEGT. The CDR3 spans 13 residues. Trimming cost V 2 bases and J 8 bases, with 9 bases left between them. CDR3 in DNA: TGTGCCAGCAGTGAATTGCCGGGGGAAAAACTGTTTTTT. Protein sequence: CASSELPGEKLFF.

V gene TRBV5-1 combines with J gene TRBJ2-2; 7 nucleotides agree with TRBD1. V was clipped by 4 bases and J by 2 bases; unmatched bases: 5. Germline V gene lookup returns CDR1 SGHRS and CDR2 YFSETQ. The CDR3 runs to 15 residues. The CDR3 DNA is TGCGCCAGCAGCCCCGGGACAGCCAACACCGGGGAGCTGTTTTTT. Translated, it gives CASSPGTANTGELFF.

V is TRBV7-2 and J is TRBJ1-2; TRBD1 is a possible D gene (5 bases). The CDR3 covers 16 residues. Trimming took 5 bases from V and 4 from J, leaving 20 bases between them. Germline-derived CDR1 and CDR2 are SGHTA and FQGNSA. CDR3 sequence reads: CASSPVLRGGGYGYTF. DNA of the CDR3: TGTGCCAGCAGCCCAGTTCTCCGCGGGGGTGGCTATGGCTACACCTTC.

The genes are TRBV5-4 and TRBJ2-6, with TRBD2 identical over 7 bases. CDR1 and CDR2 (germline): SGHNT, YYREEE (reference sequence). J was trimmed by 4 bases and V by 7 bases; bases with no gene match: 8. The CDR3 consists of 15 residues. Written as DNA, the CDR3 is TGTGCCAGCGGGACCGGGGGGACCGGGGCCAACGTCCTGACTTTC. This translates into CASGTGGTGANVLTF. The full variable domain, in which reference TRBV5-4 and TRBJ2-6 provide the parts outside the CDR3, is ETGVTQSPTHLIKTRGQQVTLRCSSQSGHNTVSWYQQALGQGPQFIFQYYREEENGRGNFPPRFSGLQFPNYSSELNVNALELDDSALYLCASGTGGTGANVLTFGAGSRLTVL.

This clone was counted once. The chain is built from TRBV10-3 and TRBJ1-1; D unclear. Germline loops: CDR1 ENHRY, CDR2 SYGVKD. V was clipped by 4 bases and J by 4 bases, with 16 bases between them. The CDR3 consists of 15 residues. The CDR3 sequence: CAISGASAGSTEAFF. The CDR3 DNA reads TGTGCCATCAGTGGGGCCTCCGCGGGGTCCACTGAAGCTTTCTTT.